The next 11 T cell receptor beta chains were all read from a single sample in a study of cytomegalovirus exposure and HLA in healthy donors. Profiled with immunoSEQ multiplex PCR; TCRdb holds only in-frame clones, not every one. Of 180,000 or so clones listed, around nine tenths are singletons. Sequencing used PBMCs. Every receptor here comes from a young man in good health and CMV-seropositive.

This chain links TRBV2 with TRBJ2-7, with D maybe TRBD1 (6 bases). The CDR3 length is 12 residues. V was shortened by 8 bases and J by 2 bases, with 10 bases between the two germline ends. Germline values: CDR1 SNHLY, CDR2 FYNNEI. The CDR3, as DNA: TGTGCCAGCGGGCGACAGGCCTACGAGCAGTACTTC. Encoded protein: CASGRQAYEQYF.

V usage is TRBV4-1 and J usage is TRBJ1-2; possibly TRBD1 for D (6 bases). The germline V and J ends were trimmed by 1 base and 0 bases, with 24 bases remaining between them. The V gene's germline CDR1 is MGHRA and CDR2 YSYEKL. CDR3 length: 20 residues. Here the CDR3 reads CASSQGPYLGHDVPNYGYTF. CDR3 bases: TGCGCCAGCAGCCAAGGACCTTACCTGGGACACGACGTTCCTAACTATGGCTACACCTTC.

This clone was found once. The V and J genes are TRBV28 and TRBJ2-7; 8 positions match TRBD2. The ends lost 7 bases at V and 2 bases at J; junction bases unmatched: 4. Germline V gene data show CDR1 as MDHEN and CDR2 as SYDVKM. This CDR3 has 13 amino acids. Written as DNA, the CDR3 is TGTGCCAGCAATGGAGCGGGAGCCTACGAGCAGTACTTC. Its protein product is CASNGAGAYEQYF.

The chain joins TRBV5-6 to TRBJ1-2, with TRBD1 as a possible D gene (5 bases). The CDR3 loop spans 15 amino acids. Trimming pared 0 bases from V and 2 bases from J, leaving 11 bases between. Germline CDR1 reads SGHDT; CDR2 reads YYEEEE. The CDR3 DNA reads TGTGCCAGCAGCTTGGTACCAGGGACCAACTATGGCTACACCTTC. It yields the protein CASSLVPGTNYGYTF.

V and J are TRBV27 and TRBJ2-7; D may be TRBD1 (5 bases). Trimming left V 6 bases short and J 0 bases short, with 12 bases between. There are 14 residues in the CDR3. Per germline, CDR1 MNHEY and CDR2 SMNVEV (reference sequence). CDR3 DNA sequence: TGTGCCAGCAGCCCAGGCGACAGCTCCTACGAGCAGTACTTC. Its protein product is CASSPGDSSYEQYF.

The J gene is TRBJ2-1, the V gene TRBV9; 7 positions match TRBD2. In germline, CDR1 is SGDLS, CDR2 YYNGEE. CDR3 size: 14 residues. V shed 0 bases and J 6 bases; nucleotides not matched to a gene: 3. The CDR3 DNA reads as TGTGCCAGCAGCGTAGAACTAGCGCTCAATGAGCAGTTCTTC. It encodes CASSVELALNEQFF.

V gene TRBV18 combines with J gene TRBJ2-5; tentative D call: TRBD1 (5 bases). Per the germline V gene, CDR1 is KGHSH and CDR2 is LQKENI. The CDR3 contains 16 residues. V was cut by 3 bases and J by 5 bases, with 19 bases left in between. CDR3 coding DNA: TGTGCCAGCTCACCCCTCCCGGATGGGGCATGGGAGACCCAGTACTTC. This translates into CASSPLPDGAWETQYF.

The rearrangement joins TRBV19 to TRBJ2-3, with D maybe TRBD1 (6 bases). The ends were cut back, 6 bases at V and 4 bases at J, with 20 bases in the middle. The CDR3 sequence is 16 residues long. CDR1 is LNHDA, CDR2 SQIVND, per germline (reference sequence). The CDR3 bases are TGTGCCAGTAGCTTACAGGGTCAAGGGTTCGCAGATACGCAGTATTTT. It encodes CASSLQGQGFADTQYF.

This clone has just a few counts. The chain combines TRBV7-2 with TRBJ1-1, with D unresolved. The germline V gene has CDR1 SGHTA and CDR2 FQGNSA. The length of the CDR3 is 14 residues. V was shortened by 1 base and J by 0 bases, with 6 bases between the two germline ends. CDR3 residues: CASSLGPLNTEAFF. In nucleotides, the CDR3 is TGTGCCAGCAGCTTAGGACCATTGAACACTGAAGCTTTCTTT.

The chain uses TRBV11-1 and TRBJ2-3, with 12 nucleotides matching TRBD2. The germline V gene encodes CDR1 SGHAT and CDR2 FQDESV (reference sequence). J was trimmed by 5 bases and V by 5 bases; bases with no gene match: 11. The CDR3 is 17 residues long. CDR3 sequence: CASSPRTSGATRDTQYF. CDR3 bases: TGTGCCAGCAGCCCCCGGACTAGCGGGGCAACAAGAGATACGCAGTATTTT.

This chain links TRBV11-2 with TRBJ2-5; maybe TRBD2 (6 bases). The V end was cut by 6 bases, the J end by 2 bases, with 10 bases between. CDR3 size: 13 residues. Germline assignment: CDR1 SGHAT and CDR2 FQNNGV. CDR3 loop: CASSTGVQETQYF. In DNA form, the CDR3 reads TGTGCCAGCAGTACGGGGGTACAAGAGACCCAGTACTTC.